The T cell receptor (beta chain) under discussion was sequenced for a study of blood T cell repertoires in COVID-19. As for the study in general: Researchers got acute and convalescent COVID-19 samples from the United States, Italy and Spain. In each case, the material was cDNA or gDNA derived from T cells, B-cell-depleted T cells, or PBMCs.

V was trimmed by 1 base and J by 7 bases, leaving 6 bases between them. Germline V gene lookup returns CDR1 SGHTS and CDR2 YDEGEE. The CDR3 has 13 amino acids. Study processing details: Researchers report that nucleated cell counts were estimated from reference gene primer amplification. Clones were sequenced by immunoSEQ multiplex PCR, and TCRdb holds only the in-frame ones, with some missing. V and J calls and clone size are as listed in that table; D and trimming were resolved from the DNA. This sample has 85,000 to 130,000 clones; 65% to 90% occur once, and the top ten carry more than 4.5%. Specimen: peripheral blood. V is TRBV5-8 and J is TRBJ1-6, with D hard to call. The receptor was derived from a man aged 55 to 70 with acute or convalescent COVID-19. The CDR3 sequence is CASSLSRNSPLHF. The DNA for the CDR3 is TGTGCCAGCAGCTTGAGTCGGAATTCACCCCTCCACTTT.